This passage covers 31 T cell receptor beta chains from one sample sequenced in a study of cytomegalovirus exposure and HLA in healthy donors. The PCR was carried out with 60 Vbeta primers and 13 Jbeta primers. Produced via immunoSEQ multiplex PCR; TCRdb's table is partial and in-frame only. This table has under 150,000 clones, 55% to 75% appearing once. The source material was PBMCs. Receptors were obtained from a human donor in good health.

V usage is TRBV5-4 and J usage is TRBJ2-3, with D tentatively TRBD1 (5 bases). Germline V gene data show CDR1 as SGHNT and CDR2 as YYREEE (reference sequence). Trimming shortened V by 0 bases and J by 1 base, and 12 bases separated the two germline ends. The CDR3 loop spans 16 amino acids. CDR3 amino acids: CASSLGVGRRTDTQYF. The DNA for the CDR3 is TGTGCCAGCAGCTTGGGGGTGGGGCGGCGCACAGATACGCAGTATTTT.

Here the CDR3 reads CASSRWDSEQYF. The CDR3 DNA reads TGTGCCAGCAGTCGATGGGACAGCGAGCAGTACTTC. The V and J genes are TRBV6-5 and TRBJ2-7; the match to TRBD1 covers 7 bases. With V trimmed by 5 bases and J by 6 bases, 4 bases remained unmatched. Germline CDR1 reads MNHEY; CDR2 reads SVGAGI. This CDR3 is built from 12 residues.

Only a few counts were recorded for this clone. CDR3 in amino acids: CASSVGTGVHGYTF. DNA of the CDR3: TGTGCCAGCAGTGTGGGGACAGGGGTTCATGGCTACACCTTC. The chain is built from TRBV2 and TRBJ1-2; 10 bases agree with TRBD1. V lost 4 bases and J lost 6; bases outside the gene matches: 5. The CDR3 runs 14 residues. Germline V gene sequence: CDR1 SNHLY, CDR2 FYNNEI.

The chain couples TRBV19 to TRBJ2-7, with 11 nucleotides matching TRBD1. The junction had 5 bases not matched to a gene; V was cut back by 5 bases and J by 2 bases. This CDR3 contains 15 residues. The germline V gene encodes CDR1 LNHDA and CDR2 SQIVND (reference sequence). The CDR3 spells CASSLGTGGTYEQYF. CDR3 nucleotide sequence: TGTGCCAGTAGTCTGGGGACAGGGGGGACCTACGAGCAGTACTTC.

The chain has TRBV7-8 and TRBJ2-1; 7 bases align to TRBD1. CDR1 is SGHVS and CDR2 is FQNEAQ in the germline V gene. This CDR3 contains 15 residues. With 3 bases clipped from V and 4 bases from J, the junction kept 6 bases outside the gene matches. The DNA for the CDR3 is TGTGCCAGCAGCTTCTCCGGGACAGAATACAATGAGCAGTTCTTC. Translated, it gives CASSFSGTEYNEQFF.

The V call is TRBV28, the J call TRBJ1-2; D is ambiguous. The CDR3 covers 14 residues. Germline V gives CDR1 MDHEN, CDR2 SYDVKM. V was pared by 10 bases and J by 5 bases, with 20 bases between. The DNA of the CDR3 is TGTGCCACGTCGATTGGAGCCCCAAATTATGGCTACACCTTC. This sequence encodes CATSIGAPNYGYTF.

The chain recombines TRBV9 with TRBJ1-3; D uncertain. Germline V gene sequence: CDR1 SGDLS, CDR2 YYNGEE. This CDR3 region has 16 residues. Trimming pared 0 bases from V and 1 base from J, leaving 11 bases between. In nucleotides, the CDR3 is TGTGCCAGCAGCGTAGAGGGAGGACGGTCTGGAAACACCATATATTTT. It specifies CASSVEGGRSGNTIYF.

CDR3 in DNA: TGTGCCAGCAACATACAAGTTACCTACGAGCAGTACTTC. Translating gives CASNIQVTYEQYF. The rearrangement uses TRBV6-6 and TRBJ2-7; D gene unclear. Trimming left V 7 bases short and J 2 bases short, with 12 bases between. The CDR3 runs 13 residues. CDR1 is MNHNY, CDR2 SVGAGI, per germline (reference sequence).

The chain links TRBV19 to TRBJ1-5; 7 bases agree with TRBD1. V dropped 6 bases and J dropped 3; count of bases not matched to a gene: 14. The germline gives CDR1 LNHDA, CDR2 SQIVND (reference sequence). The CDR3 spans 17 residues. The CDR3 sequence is CASRDPSGQLYNQPQHF. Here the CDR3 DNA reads TGTGCCAGTAGAGACCCCTCGGGACAGCTATACAATCAGCCCCAGCATTTT.

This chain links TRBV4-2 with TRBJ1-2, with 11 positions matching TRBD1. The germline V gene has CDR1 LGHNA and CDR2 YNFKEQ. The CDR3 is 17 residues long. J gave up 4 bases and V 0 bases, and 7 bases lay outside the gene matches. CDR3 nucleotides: TGTGCCAGCAGCCAAGACAGGACAGGGGGCGCGAGCTATGGCTACACCTTC. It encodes CASSQDRTGGASYGYTF.

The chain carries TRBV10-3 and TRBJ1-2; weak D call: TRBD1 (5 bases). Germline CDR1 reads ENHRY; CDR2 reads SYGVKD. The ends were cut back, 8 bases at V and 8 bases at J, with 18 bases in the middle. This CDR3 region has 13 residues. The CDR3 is CAIQKGRDWGYTF. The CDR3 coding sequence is TGTGCCATCCAAAAAGGGAGGGACTGGGGCTACACCTTC.

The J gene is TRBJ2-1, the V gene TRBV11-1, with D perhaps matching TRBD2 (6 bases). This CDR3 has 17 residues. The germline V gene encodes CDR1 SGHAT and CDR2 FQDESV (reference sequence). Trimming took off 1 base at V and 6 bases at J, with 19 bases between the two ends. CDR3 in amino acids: CASSLVVGGARPNEQFF. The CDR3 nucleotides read TGTGCCAGCAGCTTAGTGGTCGGGGGAGCCCGACCCAATGAGCAGTTCTTC.

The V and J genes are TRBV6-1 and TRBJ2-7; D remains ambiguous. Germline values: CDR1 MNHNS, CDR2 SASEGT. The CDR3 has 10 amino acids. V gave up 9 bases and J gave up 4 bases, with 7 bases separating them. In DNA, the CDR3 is TGTGCCAGTGCCCAGTACGAGCAGTACTTC. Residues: CASAQYEQYF.

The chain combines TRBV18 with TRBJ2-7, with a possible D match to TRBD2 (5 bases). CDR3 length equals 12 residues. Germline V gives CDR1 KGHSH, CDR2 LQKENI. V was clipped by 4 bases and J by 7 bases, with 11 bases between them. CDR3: CASSRGPGEQYF. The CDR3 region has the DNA TGTGCCAGCTCACGGGGTCCGGGGGAGCAGTACTTC.

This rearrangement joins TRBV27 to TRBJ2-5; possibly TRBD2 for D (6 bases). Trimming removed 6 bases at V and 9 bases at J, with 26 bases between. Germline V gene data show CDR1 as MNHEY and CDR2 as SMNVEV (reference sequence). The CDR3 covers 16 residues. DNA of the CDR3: TGTGCCAGCAGCACTGGGGTGTCGGGAGAGGCCCACCCCCAGTACTTC. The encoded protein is CASSTGVSGEAHPQYF.

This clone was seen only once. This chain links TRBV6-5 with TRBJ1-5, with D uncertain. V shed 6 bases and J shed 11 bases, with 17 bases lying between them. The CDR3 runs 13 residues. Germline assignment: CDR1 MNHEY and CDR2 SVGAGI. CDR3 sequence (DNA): TGTGCCAGCAGACCTGGGTCCGGTGGAGCCCAGCATTTT. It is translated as CASRPGSGGAQHF.

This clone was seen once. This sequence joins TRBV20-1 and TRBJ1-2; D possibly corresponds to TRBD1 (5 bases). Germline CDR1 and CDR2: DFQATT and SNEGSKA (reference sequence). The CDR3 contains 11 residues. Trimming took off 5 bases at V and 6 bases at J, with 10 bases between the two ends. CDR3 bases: TGCAGTGCTCGGCGGGGGGATGGCTACACCTTC. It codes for CSARRGDGYTF.

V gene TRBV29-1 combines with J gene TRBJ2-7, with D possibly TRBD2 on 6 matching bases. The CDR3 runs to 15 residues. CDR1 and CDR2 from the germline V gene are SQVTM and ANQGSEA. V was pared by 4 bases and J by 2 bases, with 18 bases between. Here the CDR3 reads CSVVLAYPRAYEQYF. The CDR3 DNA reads TGCAGCGTTGTGCTAGCGTACCCCCGGGCCTACGAGCAGTACTTC.

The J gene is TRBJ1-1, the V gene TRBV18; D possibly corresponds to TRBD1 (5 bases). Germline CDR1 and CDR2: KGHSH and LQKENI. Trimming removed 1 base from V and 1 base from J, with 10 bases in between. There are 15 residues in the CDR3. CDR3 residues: CASSPLQGANTEAFF. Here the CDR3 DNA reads TGTGCCAGCTCACCACTTCAGGGCGCGAACACTGAAGCTTTCTTT.

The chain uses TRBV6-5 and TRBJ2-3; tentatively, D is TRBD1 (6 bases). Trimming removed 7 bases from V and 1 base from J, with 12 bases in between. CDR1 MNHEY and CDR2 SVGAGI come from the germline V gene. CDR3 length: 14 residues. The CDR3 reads CASKKQGGTDTQYF. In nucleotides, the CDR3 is TGTGCCAGCAAAAAACAGGGAGGCACAGATACGCAGTATTTT.

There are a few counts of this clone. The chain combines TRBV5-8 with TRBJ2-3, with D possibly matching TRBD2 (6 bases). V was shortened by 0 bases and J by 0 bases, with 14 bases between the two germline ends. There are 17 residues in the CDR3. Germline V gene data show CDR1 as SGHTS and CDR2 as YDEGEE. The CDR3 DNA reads TGTGCCAGCAGCTTGGCGGGGGACGGTGGAAGCACAGATACGCAGTATTTT. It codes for CASSLAGDGGSTDTQYF.

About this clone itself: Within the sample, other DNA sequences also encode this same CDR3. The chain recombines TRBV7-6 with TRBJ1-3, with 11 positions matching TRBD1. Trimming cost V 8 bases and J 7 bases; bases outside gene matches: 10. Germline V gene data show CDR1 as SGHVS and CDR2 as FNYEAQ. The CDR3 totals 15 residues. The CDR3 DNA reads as TGTGCCAGCGCTAGGACAGGGGGCATGGGGAACACCATATATTTT. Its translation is CASARTGGMGNTIYF.

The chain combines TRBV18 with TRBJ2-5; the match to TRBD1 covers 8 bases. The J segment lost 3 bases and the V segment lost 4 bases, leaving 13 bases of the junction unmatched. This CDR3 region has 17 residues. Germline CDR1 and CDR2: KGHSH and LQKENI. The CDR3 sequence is CASSREIRQGREETQYF. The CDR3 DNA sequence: TGTGCCAGCTCACGCGAAATTCGACAGGGGCGAGAAGAGACCCAGTACTTC.

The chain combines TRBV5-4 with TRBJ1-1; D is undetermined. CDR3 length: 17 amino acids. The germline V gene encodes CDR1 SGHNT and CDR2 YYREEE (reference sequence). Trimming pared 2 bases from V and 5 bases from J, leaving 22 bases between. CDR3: CASSFGGLRVMGTEAFF. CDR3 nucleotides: TGTGCCAGCAGCTTTGGAGGTCTTCGGGTTATGGGGACTGAAGCTTTCTTT. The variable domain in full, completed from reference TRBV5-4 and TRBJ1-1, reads ETGVTQSPTHLIKTRGQQVTLRCSSQSGHNTVSWYQQALGQGPQFIFQYYREEENGRGNFPPRFSGLQFPNYSSELNVNALELDDSALYLCASSFGGLRVMGTEAFFGQGTRLTVV.

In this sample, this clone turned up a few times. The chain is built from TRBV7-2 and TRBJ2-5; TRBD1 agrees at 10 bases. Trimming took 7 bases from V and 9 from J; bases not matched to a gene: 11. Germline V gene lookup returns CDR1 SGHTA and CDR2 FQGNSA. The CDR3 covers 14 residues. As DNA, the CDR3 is TGTGCCAGCACCAGGGGGACAGGGGTCACCCCCCAGTACTTC. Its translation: CASTRGTGVTPQYF.

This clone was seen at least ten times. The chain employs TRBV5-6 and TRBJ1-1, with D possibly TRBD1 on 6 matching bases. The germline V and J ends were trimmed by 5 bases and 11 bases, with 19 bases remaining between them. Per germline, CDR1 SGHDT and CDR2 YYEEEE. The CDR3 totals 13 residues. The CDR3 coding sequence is TGTGCCAGCAGACAACGCCGAGGGCAGGGGGCTTTCTTT. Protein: CASRQRRGQGAFF.

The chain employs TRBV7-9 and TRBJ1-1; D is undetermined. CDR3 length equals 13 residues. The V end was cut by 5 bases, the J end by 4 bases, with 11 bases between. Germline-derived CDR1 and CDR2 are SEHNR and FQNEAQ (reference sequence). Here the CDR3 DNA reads TGTGCCAGCAGCCCGGGTCACGGCACTGAAGCTTTCTTT. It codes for CASSPGHGTEAFF.

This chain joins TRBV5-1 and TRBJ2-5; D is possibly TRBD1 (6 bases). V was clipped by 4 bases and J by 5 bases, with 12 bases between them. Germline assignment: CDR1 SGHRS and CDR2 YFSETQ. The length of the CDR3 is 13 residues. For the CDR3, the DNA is TGCGCCAGCAGCAGACAGGTCACGGAGACCCAGTACTTC. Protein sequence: CASSRQVTETQYF. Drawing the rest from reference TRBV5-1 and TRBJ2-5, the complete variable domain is KAGVTQTPRYLIKTRGQQVTLSCSPISGHRSVSWYQQTPGQGLQFLFEYFSETQRNKGNFPGRFSGRQFSNSRSEMNVSTLELGDSALYLCASSRQVTETQYFGPGTRLLVL.

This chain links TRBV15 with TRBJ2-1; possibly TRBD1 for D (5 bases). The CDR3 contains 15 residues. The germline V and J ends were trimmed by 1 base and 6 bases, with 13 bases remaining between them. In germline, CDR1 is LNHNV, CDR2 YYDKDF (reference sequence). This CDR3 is CATSRGKGAFNEQFF. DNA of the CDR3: TGTGCCACCAGCAGAGGTAAAGGGGCTTTCAATGAGCAGTTCTTC.

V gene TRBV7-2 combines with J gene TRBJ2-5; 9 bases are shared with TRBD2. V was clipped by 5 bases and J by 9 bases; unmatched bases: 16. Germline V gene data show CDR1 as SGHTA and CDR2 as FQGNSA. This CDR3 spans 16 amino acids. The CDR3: CASSQGLAGGTAAQYF. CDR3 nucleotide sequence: TGTGCCAGCAGCCAAGGATTGGCGGGGGGGACCGCGGCCCAGTACTTC.

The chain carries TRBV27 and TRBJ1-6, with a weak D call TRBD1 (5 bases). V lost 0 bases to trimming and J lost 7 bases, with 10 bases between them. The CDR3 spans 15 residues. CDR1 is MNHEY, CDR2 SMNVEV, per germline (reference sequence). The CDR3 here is CASSLSSRGNSPLHF. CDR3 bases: TGTGCCAGCAGTTTATCGAGTCGGGGGAATTCACCCCTCCACTTT.